These 26 T cell receptor beta chains originate from one sample sequenced in a study of blood T cell repertoires in COVID-19. The data were produced by immunoSEQ multiplex PCR, yet TCRdb's version contains in-frame clones alone and is incomplete. Among some 220,000 clones listed, approximately 84% were seen once. Input material: peripheral blood. These receptors all come from a man aged 45-65 years who had recovered from COVID-19.

V is TRBV6-5 and J is TRBJ2-7, with 10 nucleotides matching TRBD2. This CDR3 region has 15 residues. Germline lookup yields CDR1 MNHEY and CDR2 SVGAGI. The J segment lost 2 bases and the V segment lost 5 bases, leaving 6 bases of the junction unmatched. CDR3 protein: CASSSVAGGPYEQYF. CDR3 DNA: TGTGCCAGCAGTAGTGTAGCGGGAGGCCCCTACGAGCAGTACTTC.

The V and J genes are TRBV28 and TRBJ2-1; 10 bases align to TRBD2. V shed 5 bases, J shed 5 bases, and the junction held 6 bases outside the gene matches. The CDR3 extends over 15 amino acids. Per germline, CDR1 MDHEN and CDR2 SYDVKM. CDR3 in DNA: TGTGCCAGCAGTCGGGGCCTAGCGGGAGACAATGAGCAGTTCTTC. This codes for CASSRGLAGDNEQFF.

The chain carries TRBV5-1 and TRBJ1-6, with 7 positions matching TRBD1. CDR1 is SGHRS, CDR2 YFSETQ, per germline. The trim removed 4 bases at V and 8 bases at J, leaving 6 bases unmatched. CDR3 length: 14 amino acids. CDR3 loop: CASSPGQPDSPLHF. CDR3 nucleotides: TGCGCCAGCAGCCCGGGACAGCCTGATTCACCCCTCCACTTT.

CDR3 DNA: TGTGCCAGCACTAGGGCTAGCGGGGTCTTGGGCGAGCAGTTCTTC. This encodes CASTRASGVLGEQFF. The chain is built from TRBV2 and TRBJ2-1, with TRBD2 matching 9 bases. Germline CDR1 is SNHLY and CDR2 is FYNNEI. CDR3 length: 15 amino acids. J gave up 10 bases and V 7 bases, and 14 bases lay outside the gene matches.

V gene TRBV7-8 combines with J gene TRBJ1-1; the match to TRBD1 covers 9 bases. This CDR3 is 12 amino acids long. J was trimmed by 10 bases and V by 5 bases; bases with no gene match: 5. Germline lookup yields CDR1 SGHVS and CDR2 FQNEAQ. The CDR3 is CASSQDRGPAFF. As DNA, the CDR3 is TGTGCCAGCAGCCAGGACAGGGGACCAGCTTTCTTT.

This chain links TRBV27 with TRBJ1-5; D not certain. Trimming stripped 3 bases from V and 0 bases from J, with 18 bases between. The CDR3 totals 18 residues. Germline CDR1 reads MNHEY; CDR2 reads SMNVEV (reference sequence). CDR3 in DNA: TGTGCCAGCAGTTTGCGCAGGACTGCCCCTGATAGCAATCAGCCCCAGCATTTT. Its translation is CASSLRRTAPDSNQPQHF.

This rearrangement joins TRBV5-1 to TRBJ2-1; D is perhaps TRBD1 (6 bases). The germline gives CDR1 SGHRS, CDR2 YFSETQ. V was shortened by 4 bases and J by 1 base, with 12 bases between the two germline ends. CDR3 length equals 15 residues. The CDR3 region is CASSHPDRSYNEQFF. CDR3 in DNA: TGCGCCAGCAGCCACCCTGACAGGTCCTACAATGAGCAGTTCTTC.

As regards this clone: The conserved phenylalanine or tryptophan is not found at the CDR3 terminus, so this likely reflects a read error. The DNA is omitted, as the CDR3 cannot be located on it reliably, and the CDR3 follows TCRdb's listing. V and J are TRBV5-5 and TRBJ1-2; the D segment call TRBD1 is taken from the table without a DNA check. Looked up from germline, CDR1 is SGHKS and CDR2 is YYEKEE (reference sequence). The CDR3 totals 12 residues, both ends included. The CDR3 here is CASSTGQGFGIV.

This clone was detected once. The chain has TRBV6-6 and TRBJ2-1, with D perhaps matching TRBD2 (6 bases). The V end was cut by 0 bases, the J end by 8 bases, with 14 bases between. CDR1 and CDR2 (germline): MNHNY, SVGAGI (reference sequence). This CDR3 is 15 amino acids long. CDR3 in DNA: TGTGCCAGCAGTTACTCCCAGGGAGGAGTCCATGAGCAGTTCTTC. It translates to CASSYSQGGVHEQFF.

This clone was counted only a few times. The chain joins TRBV27 to TRBJ2-2; 13 nucleotides align to TRBD2. V lost 6 bases and J lost 5; bases outside the gene matches: 12. The CDR3 has 18 residues. Germline-derived CDR1 and CDR2 are MNHEY and SMNVEV (reference sequence). In DNA form, the CDR3 reads TGTGCCAGCAGCCCTACGGGACTAGCGGGATTGCTGACCGGGGAGCTGTTTTTT. This gives the protein CASSPTGLAGLLTGELFF.

The chain carries TRBV14 and TRBJ2-5; TRBD1 is a possible D gene (5 bases). V gave up 3 bases and J gave up 3 bases, with 14 bases separating them. CDR3 length equals 15 residues. Germline V gene lookup returns CDR1 SGHDN and CDR2 FVKESK. In nucleotides, the CDR3 is TGTGCCAGCAGCCAGATCGGTCAGGGTGAAGAGACCCAGTACTTC. Translated: CASSQIGQGEETQYF.

The genes are TRBV9 and TRBJ2-2; possible D gene TRBD1, 5 bases. The CDR3 has 16 residues. From germline, CDR1 is SGDLS and CDR2 YYNGEE. Trimming shortened V by 0 bases and J by 3 bases, and 12 bases separated the two germline ends. The CDR3 bases are TGTGCCAGCAGCGTAGAAGGGGTGCCCGACACCGGGGAGCTGTTTTTT. Protein product: CASSVEGVPDTGELFF.

This chain links TRBV10-2 with TRBJ1-1; D perhaps matches TRBD1 (5 bases). This CDR3 comprises 14 residues. The V end was cut by 3 bases, the J end by 5 bases, with 13 bases between. The germline gives CDR1 WSHSY, CDR2 SAAADI. The CDR3 bases are TGCGCCAGCAGTGAAAGAGCCAGGGCGACTGAAGCTTTCTTT. Translating it yields CASSERARATEAFF.

This rearrangement joins TRBV5-1 to TRBJ2-4, with 7 bases aligning to TRBD2. This CDR3 spans 16 amino acids. Trimming removed 0 bases from V and 0 bases from J; junction bases left unmatched: 3. CDR1 SGHRS and CDR2 YFSETQ come from the germline V gene. The CDR3 DNA reads TGCGCCAGCAGCTTGGAAGCGGGGCTAGCCAAAAACATTCAGTACTTC. Protein product: CASSLEAGLAKNIQYF.

DNA for the CDR3: TGTGCCTGGAGTTTTTACCGGGACAGGGTCTATGGCTACACCTTC. Translation: CAWSFYRDRVYGYTF. This chain links TRBV30 with TRBJ1-2; 9 positions match TRBD1. Germline V gene sequence: CDR1 GTSNPN, CDR2 SVGIG (reference sequence). The junction had 8 bases not matched to a gene; V was cut back by 2 bases and J by 4 bases. The CDR3 totals 15 residues. The full variable domain, its missing parts supplied by reference TRBV30 and TRBJ1-2, is SQTIHQWPATLVQPVGSPLSLECTVEGTSNPNLYWYRQAAGRGLQLLFYSVGIGQISSEVPQNLSASRPQDRQFILSSKKLLLSDSGFYLCAWSFYRDRVYGYTFGSGTRLTVV.

This clone has more than one count but fewer than ten. The V gene is TRBV3-1 (or the pseudogene TRBV3-2), the J gene TRBJ1-2; no definite D call. V gave up 3 bases and J gave up 8 bases, with 13 bases separating them. Germline CDR1 and CDR2: LGHDT and YNNKEL (reference sequence). The CDR3 extends over 13 amino acids. The CDR3: CASSQPKGDGYTF. The CDR3 coding sequence is TGTGCCAGCAGCCAGCCCAAGGGAGACGGCTACACCTTC.

The chain employs TRBV30 and TRBJ2-7, with a tentative D call TRBD1 (6 bases). Per the germline V gene, CDR1 is GTSNPN and CDR2 is SVGIG (reference sequence). V was trimmed by 5 bases and J by 7 bases, leaving 21 bases between them. The CDR3 is 14 residues long. The CDR3 loop reads CAWSRDTLWSEQYF. CDR3 nucleotide sequence: TGTGCCTGGTCCCGGGACACCCTCTGGAGTGAGCAGTACTTC.

This clone showed up just a few times. The genes are TRBV27 and TRBJ1-5; D is unclear. This CDR3 comprises 14 residues. Germline loops: CDR1 MNHEY, CDR2 SMNVEV (reference sequence). V shed 7 bases and J shed 4 bases, with 14 bases lying between them. The CDR3 region is CASNREGSNQPQHF. CDR3 sequence (DNA): TGTGCCAGCAATCGGGAGGGTTCGAATCAGCCCCAGCATTTT.

The gene calls are TRBV29-1 and TRBJ1-5; 8 nucleotides match TRBD1. After removal of 6 bases from V and 2 bases from J, the junction contained 3 bases not matched to a gene. Looked up from germline, CDR1 is SQVTM and CDR2 is ANQGSEA. The length of the CDR3 is 13 residues. The CDR3 is CSVLTGGNQPQHF. In DNA, the CDR3 is TGCAGCGTCCTGACAGGGGGCAATCAGCCCCAGCATTTT.

In this sample, this clone turned up once. The V gene is TRBV29-1, the J gene TRBJ1-1; D is unclear. This CDR3 is built from 12 residues. Germline loops: CDR1 SQVTM, CDR2 ANQGSEA. The germline V and J ends were trimmed by 7 bases and 2 bases, with 11 bases remaining between them. The CDR3 coding sequence is TGCAGCGGACAACAAACCAACACTGAAGCTTTCTTT. It yields the protein CSGQQTNTEAFF.

V gene TRBV10-3 combines with J gene TRBJ1-1; 9 positions match TRBD1. V was pared by 0 bases and J by 8 bases, with 7 bases of the junction left unmatched. The CDR3 runs 15 residues. Germline V CDR1 and CDR2: ENHRY, SYGVKD. The chain's CDR3 is CAISESGQGRNEAFF. CDR3 coding DNA: TGTGCCATCAGTGAGTCGGGACAGGGACGGAACGAAGCTTTCTTT.

This chain uses TRBV9 with TRBJ2-3; 14 nucleotides align to TRBD2. Germline lookup yields CDR1 SGDLS and CDR2 YYNGEE. The V segment lost 4 bases and the J segment 3 bases; nucleotides outside the gene matches: 7. The CDR3 runs to 17 residues. Written as DNA, the CDR3 is TGTGCCAGCAGCTCCCGACTAGCGGGAGGGAAAACAGATACGCAGTATTTT. Its translation is CASSSRLAGGKTDTQYF.

For this clone: Compared with germline, one end of the junction differs, possibly owing to a read error. V is TRBV5-5 and J is TRBJ2-5; a weak D match, TRBD2 (5 bases). CDR1 is SGHKS, CDR2 YYEKEE, per germline (reference sequence). This CDR3 has 14 residues. CDR3 sequence: CASSLEPLAEAQYF. CDR3 coding DNA: TGTGCCAGCAGCTTGGAACCTCTAGCAGAGGCCCAGTACTTC.

A single count supports this clone. The rearrangement links TRBV28 to TRBJ2-7; 8 bases align to TRBD2. Trimming removed 3 bases from V and 7 bases from J; junction bases left unmatched: 8. The CDR3 spans 14 residues. Germline V gene data show CDR1 as MDHEN and CDR2 as SYDVKM. CDR3: CASSFFGRAGEQYF. The DNA of the CDR3 is TGTGCCAGCAGTTTTTTCGGGAGGGCAGGAGAGCAGTACTTC.

As DNA, the CDR3 is TGCGCCAGCAGTGAGACCAGGGTAGAGAATACGCAGTATTTT. It codes for CASSETRVENTQYF. This sequence joins TRBV10-1 and TRBJ2-3, with D possibly being TRBD1 (5 bases). Trimming took off 2 bases at V and 7 bases at J, with 13 bases between the two ends. Germline lookup yields CDR1 WNHNN and CDR2 SYGVQD (reference sequence). The CDR3 is made up of 14 amino acids.

A single count supports this clone. The rearrangement uses TRBV19 and TRBJ2-3; D is uncertain. Trimming pared 7 bases from V and 7 bases from J, leaving 15 bases between. The CDR3 has 13 amino acids. CDR1 and CDR2 from the germline V gene are LNHDA and SQIVND (reference sequence). As DNA, the CDR3 is TGTGCCAGTACCCCAACGGGTGGCAATACGCAGTATTTT. Residues: CASTPTGGNTQYF.